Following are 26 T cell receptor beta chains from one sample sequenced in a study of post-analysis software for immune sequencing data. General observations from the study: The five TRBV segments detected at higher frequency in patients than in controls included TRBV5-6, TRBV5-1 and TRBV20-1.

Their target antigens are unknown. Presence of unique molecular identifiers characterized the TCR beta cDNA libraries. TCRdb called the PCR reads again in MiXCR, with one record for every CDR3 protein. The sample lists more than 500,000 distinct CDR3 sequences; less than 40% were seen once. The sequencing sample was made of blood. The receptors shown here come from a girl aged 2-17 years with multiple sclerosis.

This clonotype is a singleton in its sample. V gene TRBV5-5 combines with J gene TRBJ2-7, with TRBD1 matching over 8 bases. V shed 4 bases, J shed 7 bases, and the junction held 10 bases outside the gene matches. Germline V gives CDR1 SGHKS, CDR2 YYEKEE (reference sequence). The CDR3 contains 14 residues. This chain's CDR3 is CASSLMQGAGEQYF. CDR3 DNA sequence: TGTGCCAGCAGCCTCATGCAGGGGGCTGGAGAGCAGTACTTC.

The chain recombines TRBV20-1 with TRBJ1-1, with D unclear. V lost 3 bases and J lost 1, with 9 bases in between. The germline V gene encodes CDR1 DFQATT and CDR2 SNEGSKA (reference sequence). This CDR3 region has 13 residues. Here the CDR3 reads CSARGGPNTEAFF. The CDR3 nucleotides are TGCAGTGCTAGGGGCGGCCCGAACACTGAAGCTTTCTTT.

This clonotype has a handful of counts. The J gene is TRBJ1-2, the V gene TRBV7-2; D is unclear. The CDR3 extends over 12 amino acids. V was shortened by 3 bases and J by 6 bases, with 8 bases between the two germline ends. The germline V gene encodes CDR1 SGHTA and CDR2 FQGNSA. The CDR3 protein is CASSLMTDGYTF. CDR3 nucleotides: TGTGCCAGCAGCTTGATGACCGATGGCTACACCTTC.

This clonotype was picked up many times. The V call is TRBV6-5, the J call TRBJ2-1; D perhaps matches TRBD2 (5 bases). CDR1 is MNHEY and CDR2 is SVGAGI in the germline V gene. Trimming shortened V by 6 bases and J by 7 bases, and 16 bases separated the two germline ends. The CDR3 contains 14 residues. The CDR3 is CASRSGIAINEQFF. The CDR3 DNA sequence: TGTGCCAGCAGGAGCGGTATCGCGATTAATGAGCAGTTCTTC.

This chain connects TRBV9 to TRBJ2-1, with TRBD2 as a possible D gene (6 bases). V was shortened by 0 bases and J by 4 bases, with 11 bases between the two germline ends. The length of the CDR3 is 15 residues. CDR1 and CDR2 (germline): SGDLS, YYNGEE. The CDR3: CASSVVSAGYNEQFF. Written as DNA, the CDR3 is TGTGCCAGCAGCGTAGTTTCGGCGGGGTACAATGAGCAGTTCTTC.

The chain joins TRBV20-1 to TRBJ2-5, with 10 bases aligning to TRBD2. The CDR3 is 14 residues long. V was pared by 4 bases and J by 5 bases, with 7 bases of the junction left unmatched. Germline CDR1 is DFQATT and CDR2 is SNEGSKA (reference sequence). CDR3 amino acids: CSANHLAGVETQYF. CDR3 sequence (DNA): TGCAGTGCTAATCATCTAGCGGGGGTGGAGACCCAGTACTTC.

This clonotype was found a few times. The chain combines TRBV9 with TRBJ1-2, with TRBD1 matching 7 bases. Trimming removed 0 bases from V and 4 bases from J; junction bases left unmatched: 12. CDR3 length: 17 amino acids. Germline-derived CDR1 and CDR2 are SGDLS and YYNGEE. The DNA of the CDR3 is TGTGCCAGCAGCGTAGCAGGGGGTGCCGCCGGCGGCTATGGCTACACCTTC. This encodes CASSVAGGAAGGYGYTF.

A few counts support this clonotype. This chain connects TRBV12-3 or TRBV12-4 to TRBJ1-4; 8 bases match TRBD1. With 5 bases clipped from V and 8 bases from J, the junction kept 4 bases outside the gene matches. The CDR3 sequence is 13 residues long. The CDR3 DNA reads TGTGCCAGCAGTCGGACAGGGAGGGAAAAACTGTTTTTT. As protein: CASSRTGREKLFF.

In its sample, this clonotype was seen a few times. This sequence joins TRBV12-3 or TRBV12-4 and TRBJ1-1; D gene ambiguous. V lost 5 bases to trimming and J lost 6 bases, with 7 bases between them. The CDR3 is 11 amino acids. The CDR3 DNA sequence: TGTGCCAGCAGTAAAGCCCCTGAAGCTTTCTTT. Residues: CASSKAPEAFF.

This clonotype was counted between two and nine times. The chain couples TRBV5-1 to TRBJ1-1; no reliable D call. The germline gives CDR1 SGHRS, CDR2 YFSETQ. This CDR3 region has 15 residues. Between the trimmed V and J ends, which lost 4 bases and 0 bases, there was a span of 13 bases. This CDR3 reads CASSTSGSLNTEAFF. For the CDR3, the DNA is TGCGCCAGCAGCACAAGCGGCAGTTTGAACACTGAAGCTTTCTTT.

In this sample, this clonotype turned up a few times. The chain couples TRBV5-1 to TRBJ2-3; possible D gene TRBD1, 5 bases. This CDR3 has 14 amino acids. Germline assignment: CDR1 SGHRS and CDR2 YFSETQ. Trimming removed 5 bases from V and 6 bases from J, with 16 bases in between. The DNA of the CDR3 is TGCGCCAGCAGGCCGCAGGGCCCTCGGGATACGCAGTATTTT. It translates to CASRPQGPRDTQYF. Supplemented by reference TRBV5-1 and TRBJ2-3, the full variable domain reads KAGVTQTPRYLIKTRGQQVTLSCSPISGHRSVSWYQQTPGQGLQFLFEYFSETQRNKGNFPGRFSGRQFSNSRSEMNVSTLELGDSALYLCASRPQGPRDTQYFGPGTRLTVL.

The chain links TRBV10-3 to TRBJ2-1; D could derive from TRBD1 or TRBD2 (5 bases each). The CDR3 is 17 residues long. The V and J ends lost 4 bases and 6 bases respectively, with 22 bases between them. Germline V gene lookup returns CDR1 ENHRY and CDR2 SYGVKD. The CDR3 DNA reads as TGTGCCATCAGTGGAAGATCGCAGGTGGGGGTGAGCAATGAGCAGTTCTTC. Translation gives CAISGRSQVGVSNEQFF.

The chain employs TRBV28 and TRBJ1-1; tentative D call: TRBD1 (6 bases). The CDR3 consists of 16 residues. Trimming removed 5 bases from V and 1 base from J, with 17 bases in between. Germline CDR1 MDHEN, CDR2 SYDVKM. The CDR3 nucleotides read TGTGCCAGCAGTAAGATCGGGGGGCGTGGGAACACTGAAGCTTTCTTT. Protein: CASSKIGGRGNTEAFF.

CDR3 loop: CATSDLSGYTF. In nucleotides, the CDR3 is TGTGCCACCAGTGATTTGTCTGGCTACACCTTC. The J gene is TRBJ1-2, the V gene TRBV24-1; D gene uncertain. Germline loops: CDR1 KGHDR, CDR2 SFDVKD. The CDR3 runs to 11 residues. Trimming cost V 0 bases and J 7 bases, with 2 bases left between them.

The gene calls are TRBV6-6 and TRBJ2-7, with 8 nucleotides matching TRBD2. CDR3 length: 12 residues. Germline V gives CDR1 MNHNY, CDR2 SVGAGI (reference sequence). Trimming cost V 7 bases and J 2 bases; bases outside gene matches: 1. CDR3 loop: CASKAGAYEQYF. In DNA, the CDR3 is TGTGCCAGCAAAGCGGGGGCCTACGAGCAGTACTTC.

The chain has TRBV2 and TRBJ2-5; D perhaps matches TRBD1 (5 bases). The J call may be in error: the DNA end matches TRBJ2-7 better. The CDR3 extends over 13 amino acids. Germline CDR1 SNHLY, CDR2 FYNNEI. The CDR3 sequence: CASRRTLGYEQYF. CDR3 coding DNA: TGTGCCAGCAGGCGGACACTGGGATACGAGCAGTACTTC.

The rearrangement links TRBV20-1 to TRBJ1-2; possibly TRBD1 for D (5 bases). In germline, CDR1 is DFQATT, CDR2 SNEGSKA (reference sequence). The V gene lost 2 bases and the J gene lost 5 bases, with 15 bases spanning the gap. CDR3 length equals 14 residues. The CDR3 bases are TGCAGTGCTAGAATCGACGCCGGGGGTTATGGCTACACCTTC. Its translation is CSARIDAGGYGYTF.

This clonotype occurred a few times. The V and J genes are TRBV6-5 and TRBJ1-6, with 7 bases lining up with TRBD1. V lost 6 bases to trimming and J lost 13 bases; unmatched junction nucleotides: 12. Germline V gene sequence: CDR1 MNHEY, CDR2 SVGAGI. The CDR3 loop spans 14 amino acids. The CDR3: CASSSGQLLIPLHF. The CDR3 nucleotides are TGTGCCAGCAGCTCGGGACAGCTCTTGATTCCCCTCCACTTT.

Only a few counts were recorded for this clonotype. CDR3 in DNA: TGTGCCAGCAGTTACGGGCTAGCTGCGGATACGCAGTATTTT. This translates into CASSYGLAADTQYF. V and J are TRBV6-5 and TRBJ2-3; perhaps TRBD2 as D (5 bases). Trimming took off 2 bases at V and 6 bases at J, with 12 bases between the two ends. The CDR3 consists of 14 residues. CDR1 and CDR2 (germline): MNHEY, SVGAGI.

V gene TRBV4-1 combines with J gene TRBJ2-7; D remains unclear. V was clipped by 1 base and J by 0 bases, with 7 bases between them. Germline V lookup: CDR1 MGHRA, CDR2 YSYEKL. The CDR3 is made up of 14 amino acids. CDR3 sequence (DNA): TGCGCCAGCAGCCAAGTCAAAAGCTCCTACGAGCAGTACTTC. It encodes CASSQVKSSYEQYF.

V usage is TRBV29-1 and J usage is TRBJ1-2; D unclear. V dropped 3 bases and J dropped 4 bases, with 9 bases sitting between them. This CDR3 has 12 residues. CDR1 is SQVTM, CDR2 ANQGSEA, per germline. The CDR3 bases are TGCAGCGTTGACAGTGCTTCCTATGGCTACACCTTC. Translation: CSVDSASYGYTF.

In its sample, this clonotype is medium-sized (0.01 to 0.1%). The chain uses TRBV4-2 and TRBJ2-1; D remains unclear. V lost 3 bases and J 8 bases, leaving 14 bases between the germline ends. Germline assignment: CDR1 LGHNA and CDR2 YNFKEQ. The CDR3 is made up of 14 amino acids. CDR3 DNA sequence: TGTGCCAGCAGCCAGGGGTCCGCTGGGGATGAGCAGTTCTTC. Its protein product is CASSQGSAGDEQFF.

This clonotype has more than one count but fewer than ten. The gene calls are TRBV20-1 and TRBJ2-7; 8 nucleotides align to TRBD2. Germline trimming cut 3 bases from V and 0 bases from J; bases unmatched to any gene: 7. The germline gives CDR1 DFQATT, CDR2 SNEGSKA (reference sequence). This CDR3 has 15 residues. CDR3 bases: TGCAGTGCTAGGGTAGCGGGGCGAGGCTCCTACGAGCAGTACTTC. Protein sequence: CSARVAGRGSYEQYF.

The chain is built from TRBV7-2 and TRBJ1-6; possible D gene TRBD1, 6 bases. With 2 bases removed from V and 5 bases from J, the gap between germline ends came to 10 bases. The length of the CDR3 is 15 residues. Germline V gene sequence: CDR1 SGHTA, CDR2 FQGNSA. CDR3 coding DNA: TGTGCCAGCAGCTTACAAACAGGGAATAATTCACCCCTCCACTTT. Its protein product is CASSLQTGNNSPLHF.

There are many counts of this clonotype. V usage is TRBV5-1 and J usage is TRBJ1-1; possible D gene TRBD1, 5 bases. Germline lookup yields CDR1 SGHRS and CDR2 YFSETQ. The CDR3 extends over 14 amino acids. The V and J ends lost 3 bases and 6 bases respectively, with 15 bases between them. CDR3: CASSSRTDNPEAFF. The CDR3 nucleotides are TGCGCCAGCAGCTCCCGGACGGACAACCCTGAAGCTTTCTTT.

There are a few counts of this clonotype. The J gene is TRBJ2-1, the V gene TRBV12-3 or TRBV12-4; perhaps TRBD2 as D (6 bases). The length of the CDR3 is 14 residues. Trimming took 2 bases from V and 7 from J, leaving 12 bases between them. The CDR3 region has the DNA TGTGCCAGCAGTTTACCGGACTACTCAAATGAGCAGTTCTTC. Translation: CASSLPDYSNEQFF.